This record looks at one T cell receptor beta chain sequence and its context. The antigen remains undetermined. V shed 5 bases, J shed 3 bases, and the junction held 5 bases outside the gene matches. Germline CDR1 PRHDT, CDR2 FYEKMQ (reference sequence). The CDR3 is made up of 15 amino acids. The data originate from a study of shared clonotypes between healthy human individuals. Study-wide background: The people who gave samples were two women and a few men aged 18 to 49. Study-level findings and limits: Only blood underwent sampling, and tissue repertoires likely differ.

Genomic DNA of every subset was divided equally among multiple immunoSEQ plates. Measured with immunoSEQ multiplex PCR; TCRdb has only the in-frame clones, and not every one. The repertoire includes approximately 720,000 clones, about 90% of them detected once, and 24% sits in the top ten. Terminally differentiated effector memory CD45RA+ cells were excluded from the naive CD8 cells, which were CD45RO-negative and positively selected for CCR7. This sequence originates from a man aged 25-45 years in good health. What was sequenced was naive CD8+ T cells sorted from blood. The chain employs TRBV13 and TRBJ2-7; 12 bases map to TRBD2. This CDR3 is CASSPRTSGIYEQYF. The CDR3 nucleotides read TGTGCCAGCAGCCCCCGGACTAGCGGGATCTACGAGCAGTACTTC.